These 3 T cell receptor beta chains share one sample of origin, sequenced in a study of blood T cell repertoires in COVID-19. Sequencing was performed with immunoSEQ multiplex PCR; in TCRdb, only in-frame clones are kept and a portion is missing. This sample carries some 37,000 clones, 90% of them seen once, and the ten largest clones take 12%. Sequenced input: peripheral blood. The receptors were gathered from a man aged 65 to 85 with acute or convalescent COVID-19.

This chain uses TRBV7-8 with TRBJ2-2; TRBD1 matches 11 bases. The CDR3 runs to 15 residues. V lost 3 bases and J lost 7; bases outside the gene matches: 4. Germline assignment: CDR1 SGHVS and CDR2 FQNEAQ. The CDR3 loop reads CASSLGQGDVGELFF. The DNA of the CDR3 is TGTGCCAGCAGCTTGGGACAGGGGGATGTCGGGGAGCTGTTTTTT.

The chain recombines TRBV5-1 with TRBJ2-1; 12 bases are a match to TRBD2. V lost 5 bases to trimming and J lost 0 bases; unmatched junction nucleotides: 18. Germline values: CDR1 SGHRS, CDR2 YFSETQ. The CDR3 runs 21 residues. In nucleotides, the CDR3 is TGCGCCAGCAGTCTGGAGGGAGGGCCGTCGACTAGCGGGGGCTCCTACAATGAGCAGTTCTTC. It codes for CASSLEGGPSTSGGSYNEQFF.

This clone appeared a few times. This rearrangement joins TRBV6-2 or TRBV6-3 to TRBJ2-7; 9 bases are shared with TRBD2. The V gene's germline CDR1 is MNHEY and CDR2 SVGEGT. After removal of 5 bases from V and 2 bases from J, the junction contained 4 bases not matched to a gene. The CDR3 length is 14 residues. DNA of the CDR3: TGTGCCAGCAGTCTGCGGGAGGGGCCCTACGAGCAGTACTTC. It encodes CASSLREGPYEQYF.